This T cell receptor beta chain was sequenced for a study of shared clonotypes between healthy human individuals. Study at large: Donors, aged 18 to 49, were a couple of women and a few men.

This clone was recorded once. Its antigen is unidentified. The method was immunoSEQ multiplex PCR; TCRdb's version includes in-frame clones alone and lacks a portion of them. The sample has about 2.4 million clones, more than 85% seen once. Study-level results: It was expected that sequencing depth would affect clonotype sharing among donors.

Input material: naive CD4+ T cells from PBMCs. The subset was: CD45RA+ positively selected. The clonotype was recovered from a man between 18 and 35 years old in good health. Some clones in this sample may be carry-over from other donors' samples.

The CDR3 DNA follows: TGTGCCAGCAGCTTAGGTTCCGCTCCGGAGACCCAGTACTTC. Encoded protein: CASSLGSAPETQYF. This rearrangement joins TRBV11-2 to TRBJ2-5; no clear D gene. The V end lost 1 base, the J end lost 5 bases, and 11 bases lay between the germline ends. The CDR3 spans 14 residues. Germline V gene data show CDR1 as SGHAT and CDR2 as FQNNGV.